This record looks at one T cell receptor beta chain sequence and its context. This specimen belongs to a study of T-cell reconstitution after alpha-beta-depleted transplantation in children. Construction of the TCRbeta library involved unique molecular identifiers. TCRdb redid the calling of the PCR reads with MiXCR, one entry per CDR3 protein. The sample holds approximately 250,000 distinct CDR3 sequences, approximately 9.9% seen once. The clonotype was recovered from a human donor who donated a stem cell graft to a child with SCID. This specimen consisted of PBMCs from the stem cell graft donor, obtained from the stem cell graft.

The CDR3 region is CASTRKGVNTEAFF. CDR3 nucleotides: TGTGCCAGCACCCGAAAGGGAGTAAACACTGAAGCTTTCTTT. The chain recombines TRBV5-6 with TRBJ1-1; no firm D call. Trimming pared 6 bases from V and 2 bases from J, leaving 14 bases between. The CDR3 extends over 14 amino acids. Germline CDR1 reads SGHDT; CDR2 reads YYEEEE.